A selection of T cell receptor beta chains follows, all from one sample in a study of Graves' ophthalmopathy and Graves' hyperthyroidism. TCRdb fed the multiplex PCR reads into MiXCR, producing one record per CDR3 protein. The sample yields roughly 400,000 distinct CDR3 sequences, approximately 18% seen once. Sequencing was done on a sample of peripheral blood. The receptors were gathered from an adult woman with stable Graves' hyperthyroidism. The CDR3 runs from the conserved cysteine through the conserved F or W. The order of the fields is CDR3 protein, CDR3 DNA, clone size, D gene, V gene, J gene, CDR3 length. The D gene is left open where the match is weak. Clone size is given as how often the clone was seen (once, few, many) or a class if it is expanded.

CASSLALGGNSPLHF	TGTGCCAGCAGCTTGGCCTTAGGAGGGAATTCACCCCTCCACTTT	many	.	TRBV5-5	TRBJ1-6	15
CSAAGVWGADGYTF	TGCAGTGCTGCGGGCGTTTGGGGGGCGGATGGCTACACCTTC	few	.	TRBV20-1	TRBJ1-2	14
CASSVGTANSGNTIYF	TGTGCCAGCAGCGTTGGGACTGCGAACTCTGGAAACACCATATATTTT	few	.	TRBV9	TRBJ1-3	16
CASSFAGSGGFGNQPQHF	TGTGCCAGCAGTTTCGCGGGTTCGGGAGGATTCGGCAATCAGCCCCAGCATTTT	many	.	TRBV12-3/TRBV12-4	TRBJ1-5	18
CSEYRGNTGELFF	TGCAGCGAGTACAGGGGGAACACCGGGGAGCTGTTTTTT	many	TRBD1	TRBV29-1	TRBJ2-2	13
CASRGTSGRVYEQYF	TGTGCCAGCAGAGGGACTAGCGGGAGAGTCTACGAGCAGTACTTC	many	TRBD2	TRBV2	TRBJ2-7	15
CAWNSATREETQYF	TGTGCCTGGAATTCAGCGACCAGGGAGGAGACCCAGTACTTC	many	.	TRBV30	TRBJ2-5	14
CASSQGQLNSPLHF	TGTGCCAGCAGCCAGGGACAACTTAATTCACCCCTCCACTTT	many	.	TRBV7-3	TRBJ1-6	14
CASSPYLAGGSLLTYEQYF	TGTGCCAGCAGCCCGTACCTAGCGGGAGGGAGCCTCCTTACCTACGAGCAGTACTTC	many	TRBD2	TRBV11-1	TRBJ2-7	19
CATSTFPGGGPYGYTF	TGTGCCACCAGCACGTTCCCTGGTGGGGGACCCTATGGCTACACCTTC	many	.	TRBV15	TRBJ1-2	16
CASSSASSDGNYGYTF	TGTGCCAGCAGCTCCGCGTCCTCCGACGGAAACTATGGCTACACCTTC	many	.	TRBV11-2	TRBJ1-2	16